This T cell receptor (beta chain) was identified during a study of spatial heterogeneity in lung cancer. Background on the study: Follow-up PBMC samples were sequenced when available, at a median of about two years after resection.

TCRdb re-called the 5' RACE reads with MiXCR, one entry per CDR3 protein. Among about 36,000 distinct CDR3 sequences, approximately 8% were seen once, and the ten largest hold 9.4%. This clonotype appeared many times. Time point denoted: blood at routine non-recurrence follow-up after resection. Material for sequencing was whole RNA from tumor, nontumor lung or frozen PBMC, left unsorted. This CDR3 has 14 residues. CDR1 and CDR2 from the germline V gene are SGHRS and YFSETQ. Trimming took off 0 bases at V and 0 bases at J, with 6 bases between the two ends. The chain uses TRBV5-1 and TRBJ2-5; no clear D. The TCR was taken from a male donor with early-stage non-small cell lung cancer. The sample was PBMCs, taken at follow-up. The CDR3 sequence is CASSLERNQETQYF. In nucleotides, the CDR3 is TGCGCCAGCAGCTTGGAACGGAACCAAGAGACCCAGTACTTC.